The T cell receptor beta chain under discussion was sequenced for a study of blood T cell repertoires in COVID-19. Study background: The study drew acute and convalescent COVID-19 samples from the United States, Italy and Spain. PBMCs, B-cell-depleted T cells, or T cells were the source of the cDNA or gDNA that made up the material.

Per the study methods: Amplification of reference gene primers was used by the study to estimate nucleated cell counts. Produced via immunoSEQ multiplex PCR; TCRdb's table is partial and in-frame only. Clone size and the V and J calls come from that table; the DNA yielded D and trimming. The sample has some 130,000 clones, about 80% seen once. Material: peripheral blood. The receptor's source is a human donor in a cohort sampled during active COVID-19.

CDR3 in amino acids: CASSPDGGVEETQYF. CDR3 coding DNA: TGTGCCAGCAGCCCCGACGGGGGGGTAGAAGAGACCCAGTACTTC. The chain joins TRBV5-4 to TRBJ2-5; 8 positions match TRBD2. This CDR3 region has 15 residues. J was trimmed by 3 bases and V by 4 bases; bases with no gene match: 8. CDR1 SGHNT and CDR2 YYREEE come from the germline V gene (reference sequence).